This T cell receptor beta chain stems from a study of monozygotic twins with inflammatory bowel disease. Study results and limitations: No single strong signal or clonotype associated with IBD was supported.

One blood sample of 2.5 ml was taken from each donor. TCRdb re-analyzed the 5' RACE reads; it lists each CDR3 protein once, without DNA. The repertoire shows 440,000 or so distinct CDR3 sequences; the top ten hold 2% to 2.5%. CDR1 is MDHEN, CDR2 SYDVKM, per germline. The CDR3 contains 15 residues. Worth noting for this clonotype: The antigen is unknown.

The sample was blood. This chain links TRBV28 with TRBJ1-3. This clonotype was sampled from a human donor with ulcerative colitis or Crohn's disease, or a healthy co-twin of an affected twin (not recorded which). The CDR3: CASRRREVSGNTIYF.